Sequencing of this TCR beta chain was carried out in a study of blood T cell repertoires in COVID-19. V was clipped by 3 bases and J by 2 bases, with 7 bases between them. Germline-derived CDR1 and CDR2 are LNHDA and SQIVND (reference sequence). The CDR3 spans 13 residues. Assay used: immunoSEQ multiplex PCR; TCRdb lists only in-frame clones, some missing. Of approximately 250,000 clones listed, roughly 80% are singletons. The chain links TRBV19 to TRBJ1-1; D ambiguous. The receptor's source is a man aged 30 to 39 with acute COVID-19. Material for sequencing was PBMCs or T cells enriched from blood (not recorded which). The CDR3 spells CASSIVINTEAFF. The CDR3 DNA is TGTGCCAGTAGTATTGTAATTAACACTGAAGCTTTCTTT.